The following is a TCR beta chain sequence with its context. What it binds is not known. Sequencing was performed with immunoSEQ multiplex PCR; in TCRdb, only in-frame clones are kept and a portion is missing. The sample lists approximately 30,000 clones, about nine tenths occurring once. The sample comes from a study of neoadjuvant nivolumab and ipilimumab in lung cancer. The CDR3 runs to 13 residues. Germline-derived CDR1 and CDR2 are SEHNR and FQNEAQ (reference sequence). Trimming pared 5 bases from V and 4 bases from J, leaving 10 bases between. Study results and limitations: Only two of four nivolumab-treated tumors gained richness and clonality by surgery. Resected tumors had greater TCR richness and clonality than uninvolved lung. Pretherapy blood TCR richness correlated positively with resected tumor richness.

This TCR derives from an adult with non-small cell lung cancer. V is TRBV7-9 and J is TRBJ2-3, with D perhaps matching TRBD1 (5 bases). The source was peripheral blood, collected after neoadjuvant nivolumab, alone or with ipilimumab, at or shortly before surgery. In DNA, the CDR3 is TGTGCCAGCAGCAACCTCAGGGCAGATACGCAGTATTTT. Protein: CASSNLRADTQYF. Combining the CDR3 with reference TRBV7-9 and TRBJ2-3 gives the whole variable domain DTGVSQNPRHKITKRGQNVTFRCDPISEHNRLYWYRQTLGQGPEFLTYFQNEAQLEKSRLLSDRFSAERPKGSFSTLEIQRTEQGDSAMYLCASSNLRADTQYFGPGTRLTVL.